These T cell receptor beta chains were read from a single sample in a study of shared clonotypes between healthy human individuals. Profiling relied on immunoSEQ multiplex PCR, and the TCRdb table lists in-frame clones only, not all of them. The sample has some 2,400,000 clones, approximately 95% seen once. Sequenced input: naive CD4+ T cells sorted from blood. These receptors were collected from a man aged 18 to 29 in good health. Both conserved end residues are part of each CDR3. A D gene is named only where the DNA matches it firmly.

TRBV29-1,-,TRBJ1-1,CSVEAPRAEHTEAFF,TGCAGCGTTGAAGCCCCTAGGGCCGAGCACACTGAAGCTTTCTTT
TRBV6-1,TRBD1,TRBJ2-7,CASSEARTGSYEQYF,TGTGCCAGCAGTGAAGCTAGGACAGGGAGCTACGAGCAGTACTTC
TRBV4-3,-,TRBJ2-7,CASSLTILSYEQYF,TGCGCCAGCAGCCTTACGATCCTTTCCTACGAGCAGTACTTC
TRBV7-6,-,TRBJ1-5,CASSLQWNQPQHF,TGTGCCAGCAGCTTACAGTGGAATCAGCCCCAGCATTTT
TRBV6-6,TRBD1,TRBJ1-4,CASSYGATGVNEKLFF,TGTGCCAGCAGTTACGGCGCGACAGGGGTGAACGAAAAACTGTTTTTT
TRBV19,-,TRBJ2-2,CASSMAGGPAPGELFF,TGTGCCAGTAGTATGGCAGGGGGGCCGGCCCCCGGGGAGCTGTTTTTT
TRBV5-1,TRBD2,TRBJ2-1,CASSLARASGVHNEQFF,TGCGCCAGCAGCTTGGCCCGGGCTAGCGGGGTTCACAATGAGCAGTTCTTC
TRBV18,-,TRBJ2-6,CASSQQWGAGANVLTF,TGTGCCAGCTCACAGCAATGGGGGGCTGGGGCCAACGTCCTGACTTTC
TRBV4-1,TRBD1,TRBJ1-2,CASSQEWAGGVYGYTF,TGCGCCAGCAGCCAAGAATGGGCAGGGGGCGTCTATGGCTACACCTTC
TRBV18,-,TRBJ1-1,CASSPGQADMNTEAFF,TGTGCCAGCTCACCGGGGCAGGCTGATATGAACACTGAAGCTTTCTTT
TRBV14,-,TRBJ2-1,CASSQTAILEQFF,TGTGCCAGCAGCCAAACGGCTATCCTAGAGCAGTTCTTC